This is a list of T cell receptor beta chains from one sample in a study of PD-L1 blockade in urothelial cancer. Generated by immunoSEQ multiplex PCR, the TCRdb table keeps only in-frame clones and is missing some. The repertoire holds roughly 50,000 clones, with roughly nine tenths as singletons. The sample in question was PBMCs, obtained around atezolizumab (anti-PD-L1) treatment. The receptor set was obtained from a woman in her sixties with urothelial cancer. The CDR3 runs from the conserved cysteine through the conserved F or W. The D gene is left open where the match is weak. A clone size is listed for some rows: how often the clone was seen (once, few, many), or a class if it is expanded.

TRBJ2-5 TRBV6-1 15 NA TRBD2 TGTGCCAGCACCGCCGCTAGCGGGGGCCAAGAGACCCAGTACTTC CASTAASGGQETQYF
TRBJ1-5 TRBV6-6 14 NA NA TGTGCCACCTTCCCGACAGAGTGGGATCAGCCCCAGCATTTT CATFPTEWDQPQHF
TRBJ2-7 TRBV7-2 14 NA NA TGTGCCAGCAGCTTAGATAACCGGGGTAGGGAGCAGTACTTC CASSLDNRGREQYF
TRBJ2-1 TRBV28 11 NA NA TGTGCCAGCAGTGCCCCACGGGAGCAGTTCTTC CASSAPREQFF
TRBJ2-3 TRBV7-8 15 NA TRBD1 TGTGCCAGCAGCCAGAGCAGGGGGTTTGCGGATACGCAGTATTTT CASSQSRGFADTQYF
TRBJ2-1 TRBV27 14 NA TRBD1 TGTGCCAGCAAATCCGGGACAGTAAACAATGAGCAGTTCTTC CASKSGTVNNEQFF
TRBJ2-1 TRBV9 15 NA TRBD2 TGTGCCAGCAGCGTAGGGGGGGAGGGGTACAATGAGCAGTTCTTC CASSVGGEGYNEQFF
TRBJ1-4 TRBV6-4 16 NA TRBD1 TGTGCCAGCAGCCTGGGACAGGCCGAAAGTAATGAAAAACTGTTTTTT CASSLGQAESNEKLFF
TRBJ2-1 TRBV9 15 NA TRBD2 TGTGCCAGCAGCGACTTGGCGGGAGGTTTCGATGAGCAGTTCTTC CASSDLAGGFDEQFF
TRBJ1-4 TRBV7-9 16 once NA TGTGCCTTGGATCCGGGACAAGTTGCAACTAATGAAAAACTGTTTTTT CALDPGQVATNEKLFF
TRBJ2-1 TRBV29-1 11 NA NA TGCAGCGTTGGTTCTTTCAATGAGCAGTTCTTC CSVGSFNEQFF
TRBJ1-2 TRBV18 14 NA TRBD1 TGTGCCAGCTCACCGGGCAGGGGGCAAGTTGGCTACACCTTC CASSPGRGQVGYTF
TRBJ1-3 TRBV27 12 NA NA TGTGCCAGCAGTTTGAGCGGAAACACCATATATTTT CASSLSGNTIYF
TRBJ1-2 TRBV21-1 16 NA NA TGTGCCAGCAGCAAAGTTTGTCAGGAAAATAACTATGGCTACACCTTC CASSKVCQENNYGYTF
TRBJ2-1 TRBV7-2 17 NA TRBD2 TGTGCCAGCAGCTTAGCGCGGCGGGAGAGGTCCCACAATGAGCAGTTCTTC CASSLARRERSHNEQFF
TRBJ2-7 TRBV6-6 14 NA TRBD2 TGTGCCAGCAGCCGACTAGCGGGGTACTACGAGCAGTACTTC CASSRLAGYYEQYF
TRBJ1-1 TRBV4-3 13 NA NA TGCGCCAGCAGCCAAGAGGTAGAAGCTGAAGCTTTCTTT CASSQEVEAEAFF
TRBJ1-2 TRBV18 15 NA TRBD1 TGTGCCAGCTCACCTGGTCAGGGACAGGTGGATGGCTACACCTTC CASSPGQGQVDGYTF
TRBJ2-1 TRBV11-3 16 NA NA TGTGCCAGCAGCTTAGGAACGGGGAGCTCCTACAATGAGCAGTTCTTC CASSLGTGSSYNEQFF
TRBJ1-1 TRBV11-2 12 NA NA TGTGCCAGGGGTAGGGGAAGCACTGAAGCTTTCTTT CARGRGSTEAFF
TRBJ2-1 TRBV7-6 16 NA TRBD2 TGTGCCAGCAGCTTAAGCGGGGGGAGCTCCTACAATGAGCAGTTCTTC CASSLSGGSSYNEQFF
TRBJ1-4 TRBV7-2 14 NA TRBD1 TGTGCCAGCAGCCGTGACAGGGTGGGCGAAAAACTGTTTTTT CASSRDRVGEKLFF
TRBJ1-6 TRBV9 14 few NA TGTGCCAGCAGCGTAGTGGGGCCGCCAGCACCCCTCCACTTT CASSVVGPPAPLHF
TRBJ2-7 TRBV29-1 14 NA TRBD2 TGCAGCGTTGAAACTCAAGCGGGAGACTACGAGCAGTACTTC CSVETQAGDYEQYF
TRBJ2-7 TRBV28 14 NA NA TGTGCCAGCAGGGACCCCGGGCCCACGGGGGAGCAGTACTTC CASRDPGPTGEQYF
TRBJ2-2 TRBV19 14 NA NA TGTGCCAGTAGCGGGGTAGCGAACACCGGGGAGCTGTTTTTT CASSGVANTGELFF
TRBJ1-6 TRBV4-2 16 NA NA TGTGCCAGCAGCCAAGTGGGGGTACAGGGTAATTCACCCCTCCACTTT CASSQVGVQGNSPLHF
TRBJ2-7 TRBV2 15 NA TRBD1 TGTGCCAGCCATTATGTACAGGGGGCATCCTACGAGCAGTACTTC CASHYVQGASYEQYF
TRBJ1-3 TRBV9 13 NA NA TGTGCCAGCAGCGTAAAACAGGGAAACACCATATATTTT CASSVKQGNTIYF
TRBJ2-7 TRBV27 14 NA NA TGTGCCAGCAGTTTGAAACCGCGGGGCTACGAGCAGTACTTC CASSLKPRGYEQYF
TRBJ1-4 TRBV5-1 13 NA NA TGCGCCAGCAGCTTGGCCATCGGTGAAAAACTGTTTTTT CASSLAIGEKLFF
TRBJ2-7 TRBV5-4 14 NA TRBD1 TGTGCCAGCAGCCTCCGGGACAGCGCTCCCGAGCAGTACTTC CASSLRDSAPEQYF
TRBJ2-7 TRBV10-3 12 NA NA TGTGCCATCAGTGACACAACCTACGAGCAGTACTTC CAISDTTYEQYF
TRBJ2-2 TRBV5-6 17 NA TRBD2 TGTGCCAGCAGCTGGGGAGCCGGTAGCGGGGATGGCGGGGAGCTGTTTTTT CASSWGAGSGDGGELFF
TRBJ1-5 TRBV7-2 14 NA TRBD1 TGTGCCAGCAGCCCAGACAGGGTCAATCAGCCCCAGCATTTT CASSPDRVNQPQHF
TRBJ2-2 TRBV5-1 13 NA NA TGCGCCAGCAGCTTGCAGTCCACCGGGGAGCTGTTTTTT CASSLQSTGELFF
TRBJ2-1 TRBV10-3 13 NA NA TGTGCCATCAGTGACGAAGGGGGGGGCGAGCAGTTCTTC CAISDEGGGEQFF
TRBJ2-3 TRBV28 11 NA NA TGTGCCAGCGAGGGCTCCAACACGCAGTATTTT CASEGSNTQYF
TRBJ1-2 TRBV6-5 14 NA NA TGTGCCAGCAGTTACTCGAAGCAGGACTATGGCTACACCTTC CASSYSKQDYGYTF
TRBJ2-2 TRBV2 14 NA NA TGTGCCAGCAGTGAACTGGGGGGTCGCGGGGAGCTGTTTTTT CASSELGGRGELFF
TRBJ2-2 TRBV9 16 NA TRBD2 TGTGCCAGCAGCGTAGAACTAGCGGGGAACACCGGGGAGCTGTTTTTT CASSVELAGNTGELFF
TRBJ1-5 TRBV5-6 17 once TRBD1 TGTGCCAGCAGCTTGTCGCCGGGACAGTTTAGCAATCAGCCCCAGCATTTT CASSLSPGQFSNQPQHF
TRBJ2-1 TRBV5-5 16 NA NA TGTGCCAGCAGCCCCGCCGTTCCGAGCTCCTACAATGAGCAGTTCTTC CASSPAVPSSYNEQFF
TRBJ1-5 TRBV19 14 few NA TGTGCCAGTAGTACCAGCCGCAGGGGTGAGCCCCAGCATTTT CASSTSRRGEPQHF
TRBJ2-3 TRBV19 16 NA TRBD2 TGTGCCAGTAGTGGAGCGGGGGGCTTTTCCCGAGATACGCAGTATTTT CASSGAGGFSRDTQYF
TRBJ1-5 TRBV27 15 NA TRBD1 TGTGCCAGTCAAGCAGGGACAGGGTGGGATCAGCCCCAGCATTTT CASQAGTGWDQPQHF
TRBJ1-6 TRBV7-9 15 NA TRBD1 TGTGCCAGCAGCTTCCGGGACAGGAGAGGATCACCCCTCCACTTT CASSFRDRRGSPLHF
TRBJ1-1 TRBV18 14 NA NA TGTGCCAGCTCACCACCGAACAGGGCCACTGAAGCTTTCTTT CASSPPNRATEAFF
TRBJ2-5 TRBV21-1 16 NA NA TGTGCCAGCAGCAAAGGGGGTGGACACGGACAAGAGACCCAGTACTTC CASSKGGGHGQETQYF
TRBJ1-1 TRBV29-1 13 few TRBD1 TGCAGCGTTGATGGAACAGGGGGCACTGAAGCTTTCTTT CSVDGTGGTEAFF
TRBJ2-7 TRBV7-2 16 NA NA TGTGCCAGCAGCTTAGCGGGGGGGCGCGCCCGTTCCGAGCAGTACTTC CASSLAGGRARSEQYF
TRBJ1-1 TRBV5-1 13 NA NA TGCGCCAGCAGCGACACCCTGAACACTGAAGCTTTCTTT CASSDTLNTEAFF
TRBJ2-1 TRBV11-1 16 NA TRBD2 TGTGCCAGCAGCTCTACCGGGACTAGCACCTACAATGAGCAGTTCTTC CASSSTGTSTYNEQFF
TRBJ1-4 TRBV5-4 15 NA NA TGTGCCAGCAGCCCCCGGACTGGGAGGGGGGAAAAACTGTTTTTT CASSPRTGRGEKLFF
TRBJ1-6 TRBV5-1 16 NA TRBD1 TGCGCCAGCAGCCTAGTCTCGACAGGGGAGGGTATGGCCCTCCACTTT CASSLVSTGEGMALHF
TRBJ2-1 TRBV28 22 NA NA TGTGCCAGCTCCCCCCCGGGACAGGGGGCTGGGACTAGCGGGTGCCTGGGGAATGAGCAGTTCTTC CASSPPGQGAGTSGCLGNEQFF
TRBJ1-4 TRBV5-1 15 NA NA TGCGCCAGCAGCTGGACAGCAGGGGCCCGGGAAAAACTGTTTTTT CASSWTAGAREKLFF
TRBJ1-1 TRBV28 13 NA NA TGTGCCAGCAGTGCAACACTAAACACTGAAGCTTTCTTT CASSATLNTEAFF